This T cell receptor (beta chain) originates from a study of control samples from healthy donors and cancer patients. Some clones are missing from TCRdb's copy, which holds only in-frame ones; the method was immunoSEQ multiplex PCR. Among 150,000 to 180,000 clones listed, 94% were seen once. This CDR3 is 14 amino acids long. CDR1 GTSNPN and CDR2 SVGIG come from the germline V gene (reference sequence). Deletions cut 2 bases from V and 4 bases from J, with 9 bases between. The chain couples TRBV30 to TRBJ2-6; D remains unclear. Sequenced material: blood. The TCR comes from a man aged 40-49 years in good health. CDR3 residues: CAWSPESGANVLTF. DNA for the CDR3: TGTGCCTGGAGTCCCGAATCCGGGGCCAACGTCCTGACTTTC. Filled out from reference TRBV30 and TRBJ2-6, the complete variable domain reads SQTIHQWPATLVQPVGSPLSLECTVEGTSNPNLYWYRQAAGRGLQLLFYSVGIGQISSEVPQNLSASRPQDRQFILSSKKLLLSDSGFYLCAWSPESGANVLTFGAGSRLTVL.